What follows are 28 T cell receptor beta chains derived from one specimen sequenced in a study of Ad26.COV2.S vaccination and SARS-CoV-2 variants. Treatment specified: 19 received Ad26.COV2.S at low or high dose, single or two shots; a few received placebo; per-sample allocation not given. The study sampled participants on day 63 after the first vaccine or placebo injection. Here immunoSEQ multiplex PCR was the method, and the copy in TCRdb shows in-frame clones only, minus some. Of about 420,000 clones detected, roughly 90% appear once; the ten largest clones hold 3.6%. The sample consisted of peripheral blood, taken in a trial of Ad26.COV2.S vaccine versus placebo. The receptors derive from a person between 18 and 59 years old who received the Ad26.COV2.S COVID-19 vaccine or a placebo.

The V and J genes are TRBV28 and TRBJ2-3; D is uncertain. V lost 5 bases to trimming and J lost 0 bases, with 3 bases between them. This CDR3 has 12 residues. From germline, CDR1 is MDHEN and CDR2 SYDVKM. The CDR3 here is CASSPSTDTQYF. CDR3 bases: TGTGCCAGCAGTCCGAGCACAGATACGCAGTATTTT.

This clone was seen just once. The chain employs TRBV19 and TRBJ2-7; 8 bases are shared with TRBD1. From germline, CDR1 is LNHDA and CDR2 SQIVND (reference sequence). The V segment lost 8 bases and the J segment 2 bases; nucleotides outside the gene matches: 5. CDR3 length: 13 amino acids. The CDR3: CASGSQGAYEQYF. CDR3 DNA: TGTGCCAGTGGATCACAGGGGGCCTACGAGCAGTACTTC.

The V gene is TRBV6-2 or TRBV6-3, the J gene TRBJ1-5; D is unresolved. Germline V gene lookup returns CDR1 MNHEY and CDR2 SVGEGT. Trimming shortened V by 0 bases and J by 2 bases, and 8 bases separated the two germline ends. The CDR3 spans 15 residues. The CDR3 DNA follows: TGTGCCAGCAGTTACTCCCCCTCGGGCAATCAGCCCCAGCATTTT. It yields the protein CASSYSPSGNQPQHF.

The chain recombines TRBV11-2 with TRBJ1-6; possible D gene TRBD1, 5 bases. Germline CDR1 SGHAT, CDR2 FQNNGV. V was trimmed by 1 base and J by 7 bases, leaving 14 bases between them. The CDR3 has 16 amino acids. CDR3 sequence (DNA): TGTGCCAGCAGCTTAGTAGTGGGGCCTGGAAATTCACCCCTCCACTTT. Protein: CASSLVVGPGNSPLHF.

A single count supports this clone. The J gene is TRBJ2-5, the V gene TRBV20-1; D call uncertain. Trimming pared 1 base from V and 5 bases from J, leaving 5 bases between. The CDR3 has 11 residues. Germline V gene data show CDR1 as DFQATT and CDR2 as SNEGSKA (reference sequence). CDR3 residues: CSARVGETQYF. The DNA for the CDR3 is TGCAGTGCTAGAGTCGGTGAGACCCAGTACTTC.

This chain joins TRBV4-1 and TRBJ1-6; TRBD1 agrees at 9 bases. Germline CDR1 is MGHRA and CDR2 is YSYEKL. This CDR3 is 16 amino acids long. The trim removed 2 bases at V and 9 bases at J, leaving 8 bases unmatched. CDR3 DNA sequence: TGCGCCAGCAGCCAAATTACAGGGGGCCAGTTTTCACCCCTCCACTTT. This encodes CASSQITGGQFSPLHF.

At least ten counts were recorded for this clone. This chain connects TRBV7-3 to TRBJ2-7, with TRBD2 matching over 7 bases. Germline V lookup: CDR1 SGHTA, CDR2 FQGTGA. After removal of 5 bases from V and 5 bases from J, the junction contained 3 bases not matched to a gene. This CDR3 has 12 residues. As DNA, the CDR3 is TGTGCCAGCAGCATCGGGGGGAACGAGCAGTACTTC. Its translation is CASSIGGNEQYF.

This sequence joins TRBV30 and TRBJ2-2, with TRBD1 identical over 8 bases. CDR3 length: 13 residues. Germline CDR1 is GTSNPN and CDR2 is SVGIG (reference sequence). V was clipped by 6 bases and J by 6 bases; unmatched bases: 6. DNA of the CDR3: TGTGCCTGCACGGACAGGGTTGCCGGGGAGCTGTTTTTT. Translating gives CACTDRVAGELFF.

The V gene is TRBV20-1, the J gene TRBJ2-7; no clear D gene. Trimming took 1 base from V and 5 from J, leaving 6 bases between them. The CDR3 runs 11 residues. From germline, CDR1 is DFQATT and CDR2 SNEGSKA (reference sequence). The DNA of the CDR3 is TGCAGTGCTAGAGGTTCGCACGAGCAGTACTTC. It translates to CSARGSHEQYF.

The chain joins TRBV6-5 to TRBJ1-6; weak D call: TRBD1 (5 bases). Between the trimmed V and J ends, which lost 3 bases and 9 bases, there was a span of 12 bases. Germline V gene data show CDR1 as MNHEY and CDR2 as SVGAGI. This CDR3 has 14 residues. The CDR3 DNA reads TGTGCCAGCAGTTATCGGGGGAGGATTTCACCCCTCCACTTT. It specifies CASSYRGRISPLHF.

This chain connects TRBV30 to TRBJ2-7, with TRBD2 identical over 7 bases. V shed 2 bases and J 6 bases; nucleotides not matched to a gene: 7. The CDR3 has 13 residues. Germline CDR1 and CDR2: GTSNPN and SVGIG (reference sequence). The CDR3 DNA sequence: TGTGCCTGGAGTATACGGGGGGAGTCCGAGCAGTACTTC. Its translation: CAWSIRGESEQYF.

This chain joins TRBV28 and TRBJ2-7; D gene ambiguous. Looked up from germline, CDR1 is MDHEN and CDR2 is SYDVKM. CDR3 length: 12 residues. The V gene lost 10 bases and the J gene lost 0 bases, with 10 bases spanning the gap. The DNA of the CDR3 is TGTGCCACAACGGACCACTCCTACGAGCAGTACTTC. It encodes CATTDHSYEQYF.

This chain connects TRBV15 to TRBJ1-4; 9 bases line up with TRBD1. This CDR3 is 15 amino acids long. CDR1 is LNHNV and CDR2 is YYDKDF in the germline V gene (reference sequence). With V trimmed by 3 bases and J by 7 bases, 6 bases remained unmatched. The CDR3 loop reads CATSSGDREGEKLFF. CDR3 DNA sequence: TGTGCCACCAGCAGCGGGGACAGGGAGGGTGAAAAACTGTTTTTT.

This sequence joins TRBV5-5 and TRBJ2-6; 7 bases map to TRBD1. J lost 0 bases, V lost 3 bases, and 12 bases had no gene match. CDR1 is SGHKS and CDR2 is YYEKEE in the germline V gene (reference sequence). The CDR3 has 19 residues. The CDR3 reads CASSSQGTIATSGANVLTF. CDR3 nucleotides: TGTGCCAGCAGCTCACAGGGGACCATTGCAACCTCTGGGGCCAACGTCCTGACTTTC.

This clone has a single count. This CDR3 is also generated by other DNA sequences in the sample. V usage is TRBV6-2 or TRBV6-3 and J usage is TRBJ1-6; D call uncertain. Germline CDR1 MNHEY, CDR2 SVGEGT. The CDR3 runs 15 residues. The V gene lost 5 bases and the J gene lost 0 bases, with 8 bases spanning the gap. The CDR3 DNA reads TGTGCCAGCAGTCTTCTGAGCTCCTATAATTCACCCCTCCACTTT. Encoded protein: CASSLLSSYNSPLHF.

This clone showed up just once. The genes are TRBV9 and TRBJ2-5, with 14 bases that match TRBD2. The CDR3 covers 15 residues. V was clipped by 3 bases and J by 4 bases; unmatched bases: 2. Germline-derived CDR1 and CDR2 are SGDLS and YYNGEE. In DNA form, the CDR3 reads TGTGCCAGCAGCGATGGACTAGCGGGAGGAGAGACCCAGTACTTC. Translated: CASSDGLAGGETQYF.

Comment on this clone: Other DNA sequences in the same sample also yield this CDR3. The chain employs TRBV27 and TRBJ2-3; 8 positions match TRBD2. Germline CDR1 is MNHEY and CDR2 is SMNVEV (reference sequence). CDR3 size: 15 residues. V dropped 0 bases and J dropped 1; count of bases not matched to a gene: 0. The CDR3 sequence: CASSLSSGGTDTQYF. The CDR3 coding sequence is TGTGCCAGCAGTTTATCTAGCGGGGGCACAGATACGCAGTATTTT.

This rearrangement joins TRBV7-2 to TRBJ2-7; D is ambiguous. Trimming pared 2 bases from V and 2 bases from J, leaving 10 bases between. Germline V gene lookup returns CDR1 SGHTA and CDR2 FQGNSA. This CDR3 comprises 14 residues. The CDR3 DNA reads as TGTGCCAGCAGCTTAAACGGCCTCGCCTACGAGCAGTACTTC. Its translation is CASSLNGLAYEQYF.

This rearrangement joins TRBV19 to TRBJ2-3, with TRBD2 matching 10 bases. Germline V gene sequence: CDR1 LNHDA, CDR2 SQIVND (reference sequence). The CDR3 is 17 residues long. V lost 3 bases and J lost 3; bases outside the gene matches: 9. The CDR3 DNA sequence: TGTGCCAGTAGTATTGGGGTAGCGGGGGGAGCTACAGATACGCAGTATTTT. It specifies CASSIGVAGGATDTQYF.

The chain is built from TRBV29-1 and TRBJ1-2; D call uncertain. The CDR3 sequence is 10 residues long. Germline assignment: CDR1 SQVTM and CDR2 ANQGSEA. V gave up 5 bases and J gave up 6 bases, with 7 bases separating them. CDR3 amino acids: CSVSEDGYTF. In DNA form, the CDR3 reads TGCAGCGTTTCAGAGGATGGCTACACCTTC.

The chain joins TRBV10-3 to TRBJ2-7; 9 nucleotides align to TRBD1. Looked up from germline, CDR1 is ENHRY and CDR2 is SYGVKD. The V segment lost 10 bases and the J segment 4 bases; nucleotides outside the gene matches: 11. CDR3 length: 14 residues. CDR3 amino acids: CATLGTGLIYEQYF. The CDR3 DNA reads TGTGCCACCCTCGGGACAGGGTTAATATACGAGCAGTACTTC.

In nucleotides, the CDR3 is TGCAGCGTAGTGACAGGGACGGGGAACGAGCAGTACTTC. The encoded protein is CSVVTGTGNEQYF. The rearrangement uses TRBV29-1 and TRBJ2-7; 7 bases line up with TRBD1. Germline V gene lookup returns CDR1 SQVTM and CDR2 ANQGSEA. The CDR3 extends over 13 amino acids. The trim removed 6 bases at V and 5 bases at J, leaving 10 bases unmatched.

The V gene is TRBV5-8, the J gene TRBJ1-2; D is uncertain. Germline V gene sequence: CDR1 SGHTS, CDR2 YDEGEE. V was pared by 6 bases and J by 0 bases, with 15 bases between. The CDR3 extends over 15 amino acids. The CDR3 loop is CASNTVVTTNYGYTF. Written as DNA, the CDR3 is TGTGCCAGCAACACGGTGGTGACAACTAACTATGGCTACACCTTC. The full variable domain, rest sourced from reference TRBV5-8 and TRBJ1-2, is EAGVTQSPTHLIKTRGQQATLRCSPISGHTSVYWYQQALGLGLQFLLWYDEGEERNRGNFPPRFSGRQFPNYSSELNVNALELEDSALYLCASNTVVTTNYGYTFGSGTRLTVV.

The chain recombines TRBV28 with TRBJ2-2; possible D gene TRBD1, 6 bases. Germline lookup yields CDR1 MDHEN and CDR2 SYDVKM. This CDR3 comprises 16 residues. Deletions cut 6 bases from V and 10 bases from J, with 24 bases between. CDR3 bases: TGTGCCAGCAGCCCGAGGGGGTCGGGGCATGTCGCGGAGCTGTTTTTT. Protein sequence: CASSPRGSGHVAELFF.

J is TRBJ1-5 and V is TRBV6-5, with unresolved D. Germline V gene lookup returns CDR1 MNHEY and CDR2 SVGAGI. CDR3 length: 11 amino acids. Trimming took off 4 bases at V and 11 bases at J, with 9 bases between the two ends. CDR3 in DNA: TGTGCCAGCAGTTCCGACGGGGCCCAGCATTTT. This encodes CASSSDGAQHF.

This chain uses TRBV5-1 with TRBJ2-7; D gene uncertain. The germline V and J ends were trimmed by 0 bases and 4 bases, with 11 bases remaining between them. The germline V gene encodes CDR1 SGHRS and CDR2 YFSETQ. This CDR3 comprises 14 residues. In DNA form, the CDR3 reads TGCGCCAGCAGCTTGGATAGTCGGAGATACGAGCAGTACTTC. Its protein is CASSLDSRRYEQYF.

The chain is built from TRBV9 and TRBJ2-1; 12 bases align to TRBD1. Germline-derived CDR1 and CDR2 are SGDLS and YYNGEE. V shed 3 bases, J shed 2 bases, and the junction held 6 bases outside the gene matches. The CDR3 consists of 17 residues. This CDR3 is CASSAGTGGSTYNEQFF. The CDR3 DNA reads TGTGCCAGCAGCGCCGGGACAGGGGGCTCTACCTACAATGAGCAGTTCTTC.

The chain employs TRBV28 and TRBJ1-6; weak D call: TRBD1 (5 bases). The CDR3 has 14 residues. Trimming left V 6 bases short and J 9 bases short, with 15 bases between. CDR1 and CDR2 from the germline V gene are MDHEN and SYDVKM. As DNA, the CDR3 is TGTGCCAGCAGGGGGGGGGTTTTTTCTTCACCCCTCCACTTT. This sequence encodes CASRGGVFSSPLHF.